One T cell receptor beta chain is described in this entry. The protocol was immunoSEQ multiplex PCR, while the TCRdb copy is restricted to in-frame clones and leaves out a portion. The sample consists of roughly 23,000 clones, 85% to 90% of them appearing once. The sample belongs to a study of OX40 agonist ivuxolimab in advanced cancers. Turning to the study itself: Mean age 60 years, range about 20 to 79; approximately 83% male. Roughly two fifths of patients had received prior checkpoint inhibitor therapy. Three patients had partial responses: one hepatocellular carcinoma, two cutaneous melanoma.

The CDR3 loop spans 15 amino acids. The germline V gene has CDR1 SGHNT and CDR2 YENEEA. Exclusion applied to patients with autoimmune disease history or systemic immunosuppression. The V gene is TRBV11-3, the J gene TRBJ2-5; the match to TRBD1 covers 8 bases. The J call may be mistaken, given a closer DNA end match to TRBJ2-7. This TCR was recovered from an adult with an advanced solid tumor such as melanoma, head and neck, liver or kidney cancer. The sequencing here drew on CD4+ or CD8+ T cells sorted from blood, taken in a trial of the OX40 agonist ivuxolimab. The CDR3 region is CASSLAGTGGNEQYF. The CDR3 coding sequence is TGTGCCAGCAGCTTAGCCGGGACAGGCGGCAACGAGCAGTACTTC.